The TCR beta chain under discussion was sequenced for a study of blood T cell repertoires in COVID-19. Study-level background: Some COVID-19 samples were acute and others convalescent; all came from the United States, Italy and Spain. T cells, B-cell-depleted T cells, or PBMCs provided the cDNA or gDNA that served as material.

Original data processing: Using reference gene primer amplification, nucleated cell counts were estimated. Here immunoSEQ multiplex PCR was the method, and the copy in TCRdb shows in-frame clones only, minus some. V and J calls and clone size follow that table, whereas D and trimming were derived from the DNA. In the table there are roughly 14,000 clones, 73% of which are singletons. V lost 0 bases, J lost 3 bases, and 17 bases lay in between. The CDR3 contains 17 residues. CDR1 and CDR2 from the germline V gene are MGHRA and YSYEKL. The TCR was taken from a man aged 70-80 years with acute or convalescent COVID-19. Sequenced input: peripheral blood. The chain recombines TRBV4-1 with TRBJ1-2, with D perhaps matching TRBD1 (6 bases). The CDR3 DNA reads as TGCGCCAGCAGCCAAGATCCCGGAGGGAGGGGGGACTATGGCTACACCTTC. It yields the protein CASSQDPGGRGDYGYTF.